The 16 T cell receptor beta chains reported below all come from one sample, sequenced in a study of T cell responses to AZD1222 COVID-19 vaccine. This table comes from immunoSEQ multiplex PCR, and its TCRdb copy is limited to in-frame clones, with some not included. The table shows about 110,000 clones, with about nine tenths occurring only once. Sequenced material: peripheral blood, taken on day 0 of MenACWY control vaccination. Source of these receptors: an adult in good health.

The genes are TRBV29-1 and TRBJ1-1; D is ambiguous. This CDR3 is 15 amino acids long. Looked up from germline, CDR1 is SQVTM and CDR2 is ANQGSEA. With 4 bases removed from V and 0 bases from J, the gap between germline ends came to 15 bases. CDR3 amino acids: CSVVLWADLNTEAFF. CDR3 nucleotide sequence: TGCAGCGTTGTACTTTGGGCAGACTTGAACACTGAAGCTTTCTTT.

V and J are TRBV6-5 and TRBJ1-1; TRBD1 is a possible D gene (5 bases). The CDR3 loop spans 15 amino acids. Germline lookup yields CDR1 MNHEY and CDR2 SVGAGI. Deletions cut 0 bases from V and 2 bases from J, with 10 bases between. The CDR3 sequence is CASSYSIGVNTEAFF. The CDR3 DNA reads as TGTGCCAGCAGTTACTCAATAGGGGTAAACACTGAAGCTTTCTTT.

J is TRBJ2-7 and V is TRBV7-8; 9 nucleotides match TRBD1. Germline CDR1 is SGHVS and CDR2 is FQNEAQ. The CDR3 runs to 13 residues. Germline trimming cut 3 bases from V and 4 bases from J; bases unmatched to any gene: 1. This chain's CDR3 is CASSFGTGYEQYF. CDR3 coding DNA: TGTGCCAGCAGCTTCGGGACAGGGTACGAGCAGTACTTC.

This chain joins TRBV30 and TRBJ2-7; TRBD2 aligns across 11 bases. Per the germline V gene, CDR1 is GTSNPN and CDR2 is SVGIG (reference sequence). The CDR3 is 14 residues long. V was clipped by 3 bases and J by 5 bases; unmatched bases: 6. In DNA form, the CDR3 reads TGTGCCTGGAGGCCCCTAGCGGGGGGTAACGAGCAGTACTTC. This translates into CAWRPLAGGNEQYF.

This chain uses TRBV11-2 with TRBJ1-3; no definite D call. The CDR3 is made up of 12 amino acids. V gave up 4 bases and J gave up 4 bases, with 5 bases separating them. Germline CDR1 and CDR2: SGHAT and FQNNGV. CDR3 DNA sequence: TGTGCCAGCAGCTCCGCGGGAAACACCATATATTTT. This sequence encodes CASSSAGNTIYF.

CDR3 protein: CASSPLTGANGYTF. The CDR3 coding sequence is TGTGCCAGCAGTCCCCTGACAGGGGCGAATGGCTACACCTTC. J is TRBJ1-2 and V is TRBV6-5; 8 nucleotides align to TRBD1. The germline gives CDR1 MNHEY, CDR2 SVGAGI. Trimming took 5 bases from V and 6 from J; bases not matched to a gene: 8. The CDR3 is made up of 14 amino acids.

This clone was counted only a few times. V usage is TRBV18 and J usage is TRBJ1-5, with D perhaps TRBD1 (5 bases). Germline V gene sequence: CDR1 KGHSH, CDR2 LQKENI. V lost 3 bases to trimming and J lost 1 base, with 19 bases between them. There are 18 residues in the CDR3. The CDR3 sequence is CASSPRAMGDGSNQPQHF. CDR3 DNA: TGTGCCAGCTCACCGAGGGCAATGGGGGATGGGAGCAATCAGCCCCAGCATTTT.

This clone was observed a handful of times. The chain carries TRBV7-2 and TRBJ1-1; D is undetermined. CDR1 SGHTA and CDR2 FQGNSA come from the germline V gene. Trimming took off 1 base at V and 1 base at J, with 4 bases between the two ends. This CDR3 contains 13 residues. The CDR3 DNA reads TGTGCCAGCAGCTTAGAAGCGAACACTGAAGCTTTCTTT. It yields the protein CASSLEANTEAFF.

The chain couples TRBV11-3 to TRBJ2-7; 7 bases are a match to TRBD1. J lost 6 bases, V lost 5 bases, and 7 bases had no gene match. The CDR3 sequence is 13 residues long. Germline values: CDR1 SGHNT, CDR2 YENEEA. The CDR3 loop is CASSLDRASEQYF. The CDR3 DNA sequence: TGTGCCAGCAGCCTCGACAGGGCCTCCGAGCAGTACTTC.

In this sample, this clone turned up once. The V gene is TRBV7-9, the J gene TRBJ2-1, with D tentatively TRBD2 (6 bases). The length of the CDR3 is 14 residues. The germline V gene has CDR1 SEHNR and CDR2 FQNEAQ (reference sequence). Trimming took 5 bases from V and 6 from J, leaving 14 bases between them. CDR3 amino acids: CASSPGLLSNEQFF. The CDR3 DNA is TGTGCCAGCAGCCCTGGACTATTAAGCAATGAGCAGTTCTTC.

A single count supports this clone. V gene TRBV9 combines with J gene TRBJ2-2; D is perhaps TRBD2 (6 bases). Germline V gene data show CDR1 as SGDLS and CDR2 as YYNGEE. Trimming took off 3 bases at V and 5 bases at J, with 14 bases between the two ends. This CDR3 is built from 15 residues. The CDR3 DNA is TGTGCCAGCAGCGCCGGCGGGCTAGCGACCGGGGAGCTGTTTTTT. Its translation: CASSAGGLATGELFF.

This sequence joins TRBV4-1 and TRBJ1-6; a weak D match, TRBD1 (6 bases). Looked up from germline, CDR1 is MGHRA and CDR2 is YSYEKL. V lost 0 bases to trimming and J lost 10 bases, with 16 bases between them. The CDR3 loop spans 16 amino acids. CDR3 residues: CASSQEGQGLGSPLHF. CDR3 DNA: TGCGCCAGCAGCCAAGAGGGTCAGGGGTTGGGATCACCCCTCCACTTT.

V and J are TRBV2 and TRBJ2-7, with a tentative D call TRBD1 (6 bases). Trimming took 6 bases from V and 1 from J, leaving 16 bases between them. CDR3 length: 15 amino acids. CDR1 is SNHLY, CDR2 FYNNEI, per germline. Here the CDR3 DNA reads TGTGCCAGCAGCCTTCGTACAGGGATATCCTACGAGCAGTACTTC. Translated: CASSLRTGISYEQYF.

The rearrangement uses TRBV30 and TRBJ2-1; TRBD2 matches at 12 bases. V gave up 4 bases and J gave up 6 bases; unmatched junction bases: 7. This CDR3 spans 15 amino acids. The germline V gene has CDR1 GTSNPN and CDR2 SVGIG (reference sequence). Here the CDR3 DNA reads TGTGCCTGGAACTGGGCTAGCGGGGGGGCCAATGAGCAGTTCTTC. It specifies CAWNWASGGANEQFF.

This clone has just a few counts. This chain uses TRBV11-2 with TRBJ1-2, with D tentatively TRBD1 (5 bases). This CDR3 contains 13 residues. V gave up 3 bases and J gave up 6 bases, with 11 bases separating them. The germline gives CDR1 SGHAT, CDR2 FQNNGV. The CDR3 DNA reads as TGTGCCAGCAGCTTCGGGGGTAGGGATGGCTACACCTTC. This translates into CASSFGGRDGYTF.

The chain couples TRBV5-6 to TRBJ1-2, with a weak D call TRBD1 (6 bases). There are 14 residues in the CDR3. From germline, CDR1 is SGHDT and CDR2 YYEEEE. The V end was cut by 2 bases, the J end by 2 bases, with 10 bases between. The CDR3 nucleotides read TGTGCCAGCAGCTTAGGCGGACAGAACTATGGCTACACCTTC. This sequence encodes CASSLGGQNYGYTF. Full variable domain (rest looked up from reference TRBV5-6 and TRBJ1-2): DAGVTQSPTHLIKTRGQQVTLRCSPKSGHDTVSWYQQALGQGPQFIFQYYEEEERQRGNFPDRFSGHQFPNYSSELNVNALLLGDSALYLCASSLGGQNYGYTFGSGTRLTVV.